The rows below give T cell receptor beta chains drawn from one sample of a study of T cells expressing NK-cell markers. Each CDR3 protein gets one entry in TCRdb, which reprocessed the 5' RACE reads and gives no DNA. This repertoire includes about 380,000 distinct CDR3 sequences. Source material: blood T cells: a sorted CD56 or NKG2C T cell subset, CD4+ or CD8+ T cells, or bulk PBMC T cells (not recorded which). These TCRs come from a man aged 18-75 years in good health. Both conserved end residues are part of each CDR3. Each record gives: J gene, V gene, CDR3 protein.

J: TRBJ1-6; V: TRBV20-1; CDR3: CSAVNRGTNSPLHF
J: TRBJ2-5; V: TRBV6-1; CDR3: CASSEIPPSGPQETQYF
J: TRBJ2-6; V: TRBV6-1; CDR3: CATLLVGGANVLTF
J: TRBJ1-1; V: TRBV5-1; CDR3: CASSSTGDGRTEAFF
J: TRBJ1-1; V: TRBV29-1; CDR3: CSVESNRVSEAFF
J: TRBJ2-5; V: TRBV3-1; CDR3: CASSQEGTRGLETQYF
J: TRBJ2-7; V: TRBV2; CDR3: CASRPQGGISYEQYF
J: TRBJ2-7; V: TRBV19; CDR3: CASSIRGAQGLYEQYF
J: TRBJ2-1; V: TRBV5-1; CDR3: CASSLGDKGGLEQFF
J: TRBJ2-6; V: TRBV5-1; CDR3: CASSSRPGQGAPGANVLTF
J: TRBJ1-1; V: TRBV6-1; CDR3: CASTRGGAAFF
J: TRBJ2-2; V: TRBV7-7; CDR3: CASSLMAGGSGGELFF
J: TRBJ2-5; V: TRBV20-1; CDR3: CSARPYRSPTSETQYF
J: TRBJ1-1; V: TRBV10-3; CDR3: CAISEGPDYTEAFF
J: TRBJ2-3; V: TRBV5-5; CDR3: CASSSWGGGADTQYF
J: TRBJ1-5; V: TRBV2; CDR3: CASTAESNQPQHF
J: TRBJ1-4; V: TRBV7-8; CDR3: CASSPSLGVGGELFF
J: TRBJ2-2; V: TRBV10-3; CDR3: CAIRGQGITGELFF
J: TRBJ2-6; V: TRBV20-1; CDR3: CSARPPVGSGGRGANVLTF
J: TRBJ2-1; V: TRBV5-1; CDR3: CASSSGRLNNEQFF
J: TRBJ1-2; V: TRBV20-1; CDR3: CSARRDRESYGYTF
J: TRBJ1-1; V: TRBV7-3; CDR3: CASSFSQSTEAFF
J: TRBJ2-1; V: TRBV5-6; CDR3: CASSLPGTGITNEQFF
J: TRBJ1-1; V: TRBV7-2; CDR3: CASSMDSSNTEAFF
J: TRBJ2-7; V: TRBV7-8; CDR3: CASSTQTSGGTYEQYF
J: TRBJ2-5; V: TRBV6-2/TRBV6-3; CDR3: CASSYSLAAERETQYF
J: TRBJ1-1; V: TRBV28; CDR3: CASSRTGWAGDTEAFF
J: TRBJ2-5; V: TRBV12-3/TRBV12-4; CDR3: CASSPRPGSVGTQYF
J: TRBJ2-2; V: TRBV6-5; CDR3: CASSYSGMGLADTGELFF
J: TRBJ2-5; V: TRBV12-3/TRBV12-4; CDR3: CASSPTSGLETQYF
J: TRBJ2-5; V: TRBV29-1; CDR3: CSVAPLLSGETQYF
J: TRBJ2-3; V: TRBV2; CDR3: CASRARTSGGRTDTQYF
J: TRBJ1-5; V: TRBV5-1; CDR3: CASSLAGTGGGQPQHF
J: TRBJ1-2; V: TRBV28; CDR3: CASRTVLRVNYGYTF
J: TRBJ2-1; V: TRBV11-1; CDR3: CASSSGGQGRFGYNEQFF
J: TRBJ1-2; V: TRBV9; CDR3: CASSVSGGENYGYTF
J: TRBJ1-3; V: TRBV2; CDR3: CASSGGLISGNTIYF
J: TRBJ2-2; V: TRBV11-3; CDR3: CASSLEMAGELFF
J: TRBJ1-2; V: TRBV12-5; CDR3: CASGFRRQGVYTF
J: TRBJ1-6; V: TRBV5-5; CDR3: CASSTTGVQVTGDSPLHF
J: TRBJ2-2; V: TRBV6-2/TRBV6-3; CDR3: CASSYLRDRTSLANTGELFF
J: TRBJ1-1; V: TRBV5-1; CDR3: CASSFDIPVSEAFF
J: TRBJ2-1; V: TRBV5-1; CDR3: CASRMAVDNEQFF
J: TRBJ1-2; V: TRBV12-3/TRBV12-4; CDR3: CASTLSPYYGYTF
J: TRBJ2-7; V: TRBV7-9; CDR3: CASNWDYHYEQYF
J: TRBJ1-2; V: TRBV7-9; CDR3: CASSRPGQDYGYTF
J: TRBJ1-4; V: TRBV7-9; CDR3: CASSLVPTPTEEKLFF
J: TRBJ2-3; V: TRBV10-3; CDR3: CAARGAPTDTQYF
J: TRBJ2-7; V: TRBV11-2; CDR3: CASRSTSGGYSYEQYF
J: TRBJ1-2; V: TRBV7-2; CDR3: CASSLDTGNYGYTF
J: TRBJ1-5; V: TRBV10-3; CDR3: CAIRAGTGSNQPQHF
J: TRBJ2-5; V: TRBV12-3/TRBV12-4; CDR3: CASSLGGQLETQYF
J: TRBJ1-1; V: TRBV2; CDR3: CASRGVRGHTEAFF
J: TRBJ1-2; V: TRBV20-1; CDR3: CSVTGNYGYTF
J: TRBJ2-7; V: TRBV15; CDR3: CATSRVGGFYEQYF